The subject of this entry is one TCR beta chain. Its matching antigen is unknown. This could be a read error, since a much larger clone is one nucleotide away. The germline V gene has CDR1 LGHDT and CDR2 YNNKEL (reference sequence). This CDR3 is built from 15 residues. V lost 4 bases and J lost 0; bases outside the gene matches: 1. Unique molecular identifiers were carried by the TCR beta cDNA libraries. Each batch of about 0.9 to 10 million T cells produced roughly 450,000 cDNA molecules. TCRdb redid the calling of the PCR reads with MiXCR, one entry per CDR3 protein. The data show hundreds of thousands of distinct CDR3 sequences, 30% seen once. The data were taken from a study of post-analysis software for immune sequencing data. Study-level information: The patients showed relapsing-remitting, secondary progressive and progressive-relapsing multiple sclerosis courses.

Whole-study results and caveats: In multiple sclerosis, normalized Chao1 diversity was significantly below that of controls. Samples from a shared batch, those prepared together, strongly co-clustered by F measure. There were five TRBV segments more frequent in patients than controls, and TRBV5-6, TRBV5-1 and TRBV20-1 were among them.

The sequence derives from a girl aged 5-17 years with multiple sclerosis. The J gene is TRBJ1-1, the V gene TRBV3-1; the match to TRBD1 covers 11 bases. The sample comprised blood. CDR3 region: CASSRTGGLNTEAFF. The CDR3 region has the DNA TGTGCCAGCAGCCGGACAGGGGGCCTGAACACTGAAGCTTTCTTT.